Here is one T cell receptor (beta chain) with its context. CDR3 length: 12 residues. The germline V gene has CDR1 MDHEN and CDR2 SYDVKM. Trimming stripped 9 bases from V and 5 bases from J, with 14 bases between. This entry comes from a study of blood T cell repertoires in COVID-19. Study summary: Sites in the United States, Italy and Spain provided acute and convalescent COVID-19 samples.

The authors' processing: From reference gene primer amplification, estimates of nucleated cell counts were derived. Some clones are missing from TCRdb's copy, which holds only in-frame ones; the method was immunoSEQ multiplex PCR. V and J calls and clone size come straight from that table; D and trimming were deduced from the DNA. Of fewer than 110,000 clones in the sample, around 88% were seen once. The chain recombines TRBV28 with TRBJ2-7; D is undetermined. Source material: peripheral blood. The TCR was taken from a human donor in a cohort sampled during active COVID-19. CDR3 DNA sequence: TGTGCCAGTTGCTTGTCCGAGAACGAGCAGTACTTC. Translated, it gives CASCLSENEQYF. Drawing the rest from reference TRBV28 and TRBJ2-7, the complete variable domain is DVKVTQSSRYLVKRTGEKVFLECVQDMDHENMFWYRQDPGLGLRLIYFSYDVKMKEKGDIPEGYSVSREKKERFSLILESASTNQTSMYLCASCLSENEQYFGPGTRLTVT.